The next 8 T cell receptor beta chains were all read from a single sample in a study of blood T cell repertoires in COVID-19. Produced via immunoSEQ multiplex PCR; TCRdb's table is partial and in-frame only. This table holds about 150,000 clones, 86% found once. The sequencing input was peripheral blood. All receptors derive from a woman aged 65 to 85 with acute or convalescent COVID-19.

This clone has only one observation. The chain links TRBV29-1 to TRBJ2-3, with 8 bases that match TRBD1. The CDR3 extends over 18 amino acids. The V and J ends lost 0 bases and 0 bases, in that order; junction bases with no gene match: 11. CDR1 and CDR2 (germline): SQVTM, ANQGSEA. This chain's CDR3 is CSVEDWGDRSFSTDTQYF. CDR3 nucleotide sequence: TGCAGCGTTGAAGATTGGGGGGACAGGAGCTTTAGCACAGATACGCAGTATTTT.

The chain joins TRBV30 to TRBJ1-3; possible D gene TRBD1, 5 bases. CDR1 is GTSNPN and CDR2 is SVGIG in the germline V gene (reference sequence). The V gene lost 1 base and the J gene lost 1 base, with 11 bases spanning the gap. The CDR3 has 15 residues. The CDR3 spells CAWSAAGLSGNTIYF. DNA of the CDR3: TGTGCCTGGAGTGCCGCAGGGTTGTCTGGAAACACCATATATTTT.

The chain has TRBV6-2 or TRBV6-3 and TRBJ1-1, with 7 bases aligning to TRBD1. The germline CDR1 and CDR2 sequences are MNHEY and SVGEGT. With V trimmed by 5 bases and J by 4 bases, 4 bases remained unmatched. The CDR3 contains 13 residues. In DNA form, the CDR3 reads TGTGCCAGCAGTATTAGGGGGCTCACTGAAGCTTTCTTT. It translates to CASSIRGLTEAFF.

The J gene is TRBJ2-5, the V gene TRBV7-2, with D maybe TRBD1 (5 bases). The CDR3 totals 16 residues. Germline-derived CDR1 and CDR2 are SGHTA and FQGNSA. The germline V and J ends were trimmed by 2 bases and 4 bases, with 17 bases remaining between them. The CDR3 protein is CASSLQGSLGIETQYF. The CDR3 DNA reads as TGTGCCAGCAGCTTACAGGGAAGCCTAGGGATAGAGACCCAGTACTTC. The whole variable domain, filled in from reference TRBV7-2 and TRBJ2-5, reads GAGVSQSPSNKVTEKGKDVELRCDPISGHTALYWYRQSLGQGLEFLIYFQGNSAPDKSGLPSDRFSAERTGGSVSTLTIQRTQQEDSAVYLCASSLQGSLGIETQYFGPGTRLLVL.

This clone appeared a few times. This chain uses TRBV30 with TRBJ2-7; D unresolved. V gave up 2 bases and J gave up 0 bases, with 17 bases separating them. Germline V CDR1 and CDR2: GTSNPN, SVGIG (reference sequence). This CDR3 has 16 residues. The CDR3 coding sequence is TGTGCCTGGAGTCCCCTCCGAGGCTGGAGCTCCTACGAGCAGTACTTC. Protein: CAWSPLRGWSSYEQYF.

This clone was detected only a few times. The J gene is TRBJ2-1, the V gene TRBV6-2 or TRBV6-3, with D perhaps matching TRBD2 (6 bases). CDR1 and CDR2 (germline): MNHEY, SVGEGT. This CDR3 comprises 16 residues. Trimming cost V 6 bases and J 7 bases, with 22 bases left between them. CDR3 sequence (DNA): TGTGCCAGCAGCGACCCCGGGAAACCACGGGGGAATGAGCAGTTCTTC. Translated, it gives CASSDPGKPRGNEQFF.

The gene calls are TRBV19 and TRBJ1-2, with D possibly matching TRBD1 (6 bases). Germline V gives CDR1 LNHDA, CDR2 SQIVND (reference sequence). The CDR3 contains 15 residues. Trimming shortened V by 7 bases and J by 3 bases, and 18 bases separated the two germline ends. This CDR3 is CASKAQGNRDYGYTF. CDR3 sequence (DNA): TGTGCCAGTAAGGCACAGGGTAATCGCGACTATGGCTACACCTTC. The entire variable domain, with the rest obtained from reference TRBV19 and TRBJ1-2, is as follows: DGGITQSPKYLFRKEGQNVTLSCEQNLNHDAMYWYRQDPGQGLRLIYYSQIVNDFQKGDIAEGYSVSREKKESFPLTVTSAQKNPTAFYLCASKAQGNRDYGYTFGSGTRLTVV.

This clone was found once. The chain uses TRBV30 and TRBJ2-2, with a possible D match to TRBD1 (7 bases). The germline V gene has CDR1 GTSNPN and CDR2 SVGIG (reference sequence). CDR3 length: 14 amino acids. Trimming left V 7 bases short and J 6 bases short, with 18 bases between. CDR3 DNA: TGTGCCTCGTTACAGGGGAGGTGGTCCGGGGAGCTGTTTTTT. It yields the protein CASLQGRWSGELFF.